Each of the 2 T cell receptor beta chains below was sequenced from the same sample in a study of CD8+CD57+ T cells in acquired aplastic anemia. According to the study, genomic DNA was the template for TCR beta VDJ and CDR3 profiling. TCRdb recomputed calls from the reads with MiXCR, one row per CDR3 protein. The repertoire holds approximately 260,000 distinct CDR3 sequences, with approximately 86% as singletons. Patients included in sequencing had previously demonstrated CD8+CD57+ cell expansion by flow cytometry. Sample: sorted CD4+, CD8+, or CD8+CD57+ T cells (not recorded which) from PBMCs. These receptors were collected from a human donor with aplastic anemia.

This clonotype was counted a single time. The rearrangement uses TRBV24-1 and TRBJ2-7; perhaps TRBD1 as D (5 bases). V was clipped by 7 bases and J by 0 bases, with 15 bases between them. The CDR3 consists of 15 residues. Germline V CDR1 and CDR2: KGHDR, SFDVKD. In nucleotides, the CDR3 is TGTGCCACCAGCGACAAGGACACGAGCTCCTACGAGCAGTACTTC. It yields the protein CATSDKDTSSYEQYF.

Comments on this clonotype: This is likely a read error, given that the CDR3 carries no conserved phenylalanine or tryptophan at its end. The V gene is TRBV24-1, the J gene TRBJ2-2; TRBD2 matches 8 bases. Germline CDR1 KGHDR, CDR2 SFDVKD. V trimming: 1 base; J trimming: 13 bases; junction bases outside the gene matches: 10. The CDR3 totals 15 residues. The CDR3 here is CATSDLAGDTRALFY. Here the CDR3 DNA reads TGTGCCACCAGTGATTTAGCGGGAGACACCCGGGCGCTGTTTTAT.